The 8 T cell receptor beta chains given below trace back to one sample, sequenced in a study of blood T cell repertoires in COVID-19. The data were produced by immunoSEQ multiplex PCR, yet TCRdb's version contains in-frame clones alone and is incomplete. The sample lists tens of thousands of clones, 89% occurring once. The specimen was peripheral blood. The receptors were gathered from a man aged 45-60 years with COVID-19, enrolled during active disease.

This chain connects TRBV5-4 to TRBJ1-1; 12 bases align to TRBD1. J lost 8 bases, V lost 6 bases, and 5 bases had no gene match. This CDR3 comprises 13 residues. CDR1 and CDR2 from the germline V gene are SGHNT and YYREEE (reference sequence). The CDR3 reads CASTRDRGREAFF. CDR3 bases: TGTGCCAGCACCAGGGACAGGGGGCGAGAAGCTTTCTTT.

The rearrangement joins TRBV4-3 to TRBJ2-5; TRBD2 agrees at 9 bases. V lost 1 base and J lost 0; bases outside the gene matches: 9. The CDR3 has 18 amino acids. Per germline, CDR1 LGHNA and CDR2 YSLEER. CDR3 region: CASSQAVSGGANQETQYF. The DNA of the CDR3 is TGCGCCAGCAGCCAAGCTGTTAGCGGGGGAGCAAACCAAGAGACCCAGTACTTC.

The V and J genes are TRBV6-6 and TRBJ1-2, with a tentative D call TRBD1 (6 bases). The V and J ends lost 8 bases and 6 bases respectively, with 19 bases between them. The CDR3 has 14 amino acids. The germline CDR1 and CDR2 sequences are MNHNY and SVGAGI (reference sequence). The DNA for the CDR3 is TGTGCCAGCGGGGACCGGGACACCGCTAATGGCTACACCTTC. Translating it yields CASGDRDTANGYTF.

The V call is TRBV4-1, the J call TRBJ1-5, with TRBD1 matching 11 bases. The trim removed 1 base at V and 6 bases at J, leaving 2 bases unmatched. CDR3 size: 15 residues. The V gene's germline CDR1 is MGHRA and CDR2 YSYEKL. CDR3: CASSQAGTGGQPQHF. CDR3 nucleotides: TGCGCCAGCAGCCAAGCGGGGACAGGGGGTCAGCCCCAGCATTTT.

The V call is TRBV27, the J call TRBJ1-6; D is perhaps TRBD1 (5 bases). The germline V and J ends were trimmed by 6 bases and 10 bases, with 19 bases remaining between them. The CDR3 is 15 amino acids. Germline loops: CDR1 MNHEY, CDR2 SMNVEV (reference sequence). CDR3 loop: CASRPTSGPGSPLHF. Here the CDR3 DNA reads TGTGCCAGCAGACCTACATCGGGCCCAGGGTCACCCCTCCACTTT.

The rearrangement links TRBV28 to TRBJ2-1; 10 nucleotides align to TRBD2. V gave up 3 bases and J gave up 0 bases; unmatched junction bases: 8. CDR3 length equals 18 residues. CDR1 MDHEN and CDR2 SYDVKM come from the germline V gene. The CDR3 region has the DNA TGTGCCAGCAGTTTGTTTACTAGCGGGGTAAGCTCCTACAATGAGCAGTTCTTC. Its protein is CASSLFTSGVSSYNEQFF.

V gene TRBV20-1 combines with J gene TRBJ2-3, with TRBD1 matching over 10 bases. This CDR3 is 15 amino acids long. In germline, CDR1 is DFQATT, CDR2 SNEGSKA (reference sequence). With 3 bases clipped from V and 2 bases from J, the junction kept 5 bases outside the gene matches. The CDR3 region is CSASSGTGDTDTQYF. The CDR3 region has the DNA TGCAGTGCTAGTTCCGGGACAGGGGACACAGATACGCAGTATTTT.

The chain links TRBV5-1 to TRBJ2-5; D is perhaps TRBD1 (6 bases). CDR3 length: 14 residues. The germline gives CDR1 SGHRS, CDR2 YFSETQ. The ends were cut back, 1 base at V and 1 base at J, with 8 bases in the middle. CDR3 sequence reads: CASSLTGPQETQYF. The DNA of the CDR3 is TGCGCCAGCAGCTTGACAGGGCCCCAAGAGACCCAGTACTTC.